This TCR beta chain was obtained from a study of T cells in localized non-small cell lung cancer. Germline lookup yields CDR1 MNHEY and CDR2 SVGAGI. The CDR3 extends over 14 amino acids. Trimming removed 6 bases at V and 4 bases at J, with 16 bases between. TCRdb's copy holds only in-frame clones and misses some; the assay was immunoSEQ multiplex PCR. Of 40,000 to 50,000 clones in the sample, 85% to 90% are singletons; the top ten hold about 2.6%. Remarks on this clone: The antigen remains unidentified.

General observations from the study: A median around 55 of the top 100 tumor clones appeared in adjacent lung. A raised T cell density in blood coincided with lengthier overall survival. Tumor trailed uninvolved adjacent lung in T cell clonality, which peaked there. Because only a single region of the tumor was sequenced, heterogeneity remains possible.

The chain couples TRBV6-5 to TRBJ2-7; D is uncertain. This specimen consisted of peripheral blood, obtained before any cancer treatment. This clonotype originated in a female donor older than 55 with stage I squamous cell lung carcinoma. CDR3 nucleotides: TGTGCCAGCAGAAACACCGCCGCATCGTACGAGCAGTACTTC. The encoded protein is CASRNTAASYEQYF.